This paragraph covers one T cell receptor (beta chain) sequence. The data are from a study of blood T cell repertoires in COVID-19. The wider study: Material from acute and convalescent COVID-19 was sourced from the United States, Italy and Spain.

As originally analysed: The authors estimated nucleated cell counts from reference gene primer amplification. Data came from immunoSEQ multiplex PCR; TCRdb stores just in-frame clones and leaves some out. The V and J calls and clone size are taken from that table; D and trimming were inferred from the DNA. The sample lists about 300,000 clones, 85% to 90% occurring once. This CDR3 has 16 residues. V gave up 0 bases and J gave up 6 bases, with 15 bases separating them. Germline CDR1 and CDR2: MNHEY and SVGAGI. Specimen: peripheral blood. The rearrangement uses TRBV6-5 and TRBJ2-1; D perhaps matches TRBD2 (5 bases). This receptor was obtained from a man between 65 and 80 years old with acute or convalescent COVID-19. CDR3 sequence reads: CASSYSFGITGNEQFF. CDR3 DNA sequence: TGTGCCAGCAGTTACTCTTTCGGGATCACGGGCAATGAGCAGTTCTTC.